This passage covers 7 T cell receptor beta chains from one sample sequenced in a study of blood T cell repertoires in COVID-19 (TCRdb year 2020). The library was generated by the immunoSEQ multiplex PCR assay. The source is immuneACCESS, and TCRdb retained only in-frame sequences with V and J called. Part of the clones is not carried over; for the studies checked, unresolved V genes explain less than half of this, and the remainder is unexplained. For this sample the table gives approximately 300,000 clones, of which around 89% were detected only once. Jointly, the top ten make up around 0.84% of the sample. The sequencing sample was made of peripheral blood. The origin of the receptors is a man aged 25-45 years with acute or convalescent COVID-19.

In the case of this clone: This sample also contains other DNA sequences that code for the same CDR3. CDR3 loop: CSARVRDTQYF. In DNA form, the CDR3 reads TGCAGTGCTAGAGTCCGAGATACGCAGTATTTT. The J gene is TRBJ2-3, the V gene TRBV20-1, with D uncertain. This CDR3 comprises 11 residues. Germline loops: CDR1 DFQATT, CDR2 SNEGSKA (reference sequence). Trimming removed 1 base at V and 5 bases at J, with 4 bases between.

This chain uses TRBV7-9 with TRBJ1-1; no clear D. Germline V CDR1 and CDR2: SEHNR, FQNEAQ (reference sequence). The CDR3 is 12 amino acids. The V end lost 1 base, the J end lost 5 bases, and 5 bases lay between the germline ends. The CDR3 loop reads CASSLEETEAFF. Written as DNA, the CDR3 is TGTGCCAGCAGCTTAGAAGAGACTGAAGCTTTCTTT.

The chain uses TRBV19 and TRBJ1-6; the D gene is possibly TRBD1 (6 bases). Germline CDR1 is LNHDA and CDR2 is SQIVND (reference sequence). This CDR3 region has 16 residues. The germline V and J ends were trimmed by 4 bases and 8 bases, with 18 bases remaining between them. The CDR3 loop reads CASSNWRGQYYSPLHF. CDR3 DNA sequence: TGTGCCAGTAGTAATTGGCGAGGACAGTACTATTCACCCCTCCACTTT.

The chain has TRBV19 and TRBJ1-3, with D unclear. The length of the CDR3 is 14 residues. Germline V gene sequence: CDR1 LNHDA, CDR2 SQIVND (reference sequence). V dropped 4 bases and J dropped 0 bases, with 7 bases sitting between them. The CDR3: CASSKRVSGNTIYF. The DNA of the CDR3 is TGTGCCAGTAGTAAACGGGTCTCTGGAAACACCATATATTTT. Drawing the rest from reference TRBV19 and TRBJ1-3, the complete variable domain is DGGITQSPKYLFRKEGQNVTLSCEQNLNHDAMYWYRQDPGQGLRLIYYSQIVNDFQKGDIAEGYSVSREKKESFPLTVTSAQKNPTAFYLCASSKRVSGNTIYFGEGSWLTVV.

This chain connects TRBV19 to TRBJ1-2; TRBD1 agrees at 8 bases. The V segment lost 4 bases and the J segment 5 bases; nucleotides outside the gene matches: 24. Germline assignment: CDR1 LNHDA and CDR2 SQIVND (reference sequence). CDR3 length: 20 residues. The DNA for the CDR3 is TGTGCCAGTAGTACCAAAGGCCCGACAGGGGCCATCCTAGGAAGGTATGGCTACACCTTC. Amino acids: CASSTKGPTGAILGRYGYTF.

This chain connects TRBV30 to TRBJ1-3; possibly TRBD1 for D (6 bases). Germline V lookup: CDR1 GTSNPN, CDR2 SVGIG (reference sequence). Trimming shortened V by 3 bases and J by 9 bases, and 18 bases separated the two germline ends. The length of the CDR3 is 14 residues. CDR3 in DNA: TGTGCCTGGAGGCCCCCAGGGGCGGGGGGCACCATATATTTT. Its protein product is CAWRPPGAGGTIYF.

This clone has just a few counts. The V and J genes are TRBV3-1 (or the pseudogene TRBV3-2) and TRBJ1-5, with D unresolved. This CDR3 has 16 amino acids. The ends were cut back, 4 bases at V and 1 base at J, with 14 bases in the middle. The V gene's germline CDR1 is LGHDT and CDR2 YNNKEL (reference sequence). In DNA form, the CDR3 reads TGTGCCAGCAGCCTCGGACGGGGAATAAGCAATCAGCCCCAGCATTTT. Translating it yields CASSLGRGISNQPQHF.